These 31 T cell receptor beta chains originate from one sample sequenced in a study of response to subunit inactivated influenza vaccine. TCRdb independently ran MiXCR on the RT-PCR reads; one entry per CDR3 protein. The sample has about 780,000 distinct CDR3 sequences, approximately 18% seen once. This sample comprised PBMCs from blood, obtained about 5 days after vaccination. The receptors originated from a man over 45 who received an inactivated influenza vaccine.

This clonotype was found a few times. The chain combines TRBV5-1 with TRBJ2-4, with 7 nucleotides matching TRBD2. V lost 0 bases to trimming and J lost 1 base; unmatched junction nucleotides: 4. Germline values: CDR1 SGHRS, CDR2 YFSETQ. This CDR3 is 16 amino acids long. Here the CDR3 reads CASSLGSGAAKNIQYF. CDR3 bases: TGCGCCAGCAGCTTGGGCAGCGGGGCGGCCAAAAACATTCAGTACTTC.

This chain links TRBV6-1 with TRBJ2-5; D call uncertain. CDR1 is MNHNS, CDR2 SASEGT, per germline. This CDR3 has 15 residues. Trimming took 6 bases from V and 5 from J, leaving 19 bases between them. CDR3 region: CASRDPDAFPETQYF. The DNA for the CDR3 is TGTGCCAGCAGGGACCCGGACGCGTTTCCCGAGACCCAGTACTTC.

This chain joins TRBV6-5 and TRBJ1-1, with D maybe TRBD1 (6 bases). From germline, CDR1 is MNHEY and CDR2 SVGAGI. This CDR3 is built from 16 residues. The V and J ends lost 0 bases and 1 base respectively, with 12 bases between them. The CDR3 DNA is TGTGCCAGCAGTTACTCGAAGGCAGGGGAGAACACTGAAGCTTTCTTT. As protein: CASSYSKAGENTEAFF.

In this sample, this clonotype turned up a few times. This chain's CDR3 is CASSYEAGSTDTQYF. For the CDR3, the DNA is TGTGCCAGCAGTTACGAAGCGGGAAGCACAGATACGCAGTATTTT. This chain links TRBV6-2 or TRBV6-3 with TRBJ2-3; 7 bases match TRBD2. The germline V gene encodes CDR1 MNHEY and CDR2 SVGEGT. V gave up 2 bases and J gave up 0 bases; unmatched junction bases: 2. The CDR3 extends over 15 amino acids.

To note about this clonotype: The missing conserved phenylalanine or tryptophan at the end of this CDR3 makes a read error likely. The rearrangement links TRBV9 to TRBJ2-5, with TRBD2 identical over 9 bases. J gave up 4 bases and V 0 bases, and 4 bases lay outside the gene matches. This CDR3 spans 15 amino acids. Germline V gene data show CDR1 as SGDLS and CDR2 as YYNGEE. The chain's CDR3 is CASSVGSGRGETQYY. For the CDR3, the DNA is TGTGCCAGCAGCGTAGGTAGCGGGAGAGGAGAGACCCAGTACTAC.

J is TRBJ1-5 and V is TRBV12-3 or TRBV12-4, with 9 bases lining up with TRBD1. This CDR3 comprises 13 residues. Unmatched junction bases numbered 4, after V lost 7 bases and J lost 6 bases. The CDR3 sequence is CASTPQGAQPQHF. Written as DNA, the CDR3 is TGTGCCAGCACCCCACAGGGGGCTCAGCCCCAGCATTTT.

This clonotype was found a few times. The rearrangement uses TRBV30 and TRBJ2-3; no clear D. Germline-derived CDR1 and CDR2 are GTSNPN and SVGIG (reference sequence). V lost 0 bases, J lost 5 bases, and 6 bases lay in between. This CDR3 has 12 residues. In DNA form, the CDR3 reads TGTGCCTGGAGTGTAGGCGGAGATACGCAGTATTTT. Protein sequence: CAWSVGGDTQYF.

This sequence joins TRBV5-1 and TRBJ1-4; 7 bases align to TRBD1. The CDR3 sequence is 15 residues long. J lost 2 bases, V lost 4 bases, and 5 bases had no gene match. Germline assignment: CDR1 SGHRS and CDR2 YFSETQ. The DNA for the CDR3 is TGCGCCAGCAGCACCAAGACAGGGACTAATGAAAAACTGTTTTTT. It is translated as CASSTKTGTNEKLFF. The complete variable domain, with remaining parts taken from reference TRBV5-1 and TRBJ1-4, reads KAGVTQTPRYLIKTRGQQVTLSCSPISGHRSVSWYQQTPGQGLQFLFEYFSETQRNKGNFPGRFSGRQFSNSRSEMNVSTLELGDSALYLCASSTKTGTNEKLFFGSGTQLSVL.

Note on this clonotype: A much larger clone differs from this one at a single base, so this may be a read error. CDR3 nucleotides: TGTGCCAGCAGTTCCAGGGGCAATCAGCCCCAGCATTTT. Translating it yields CASSSRGNQPQHF. This chain joins TRBV6-5 and TRBJ1-5; D is perhaps TRBD1 (5 bases). V lost 4 bases, J lost 2 bases, and 6 bases lay in between. This CDR3 spans 13 amino acids. In germline, CDR1 is MNHEY, CDR2 SVGAGI.

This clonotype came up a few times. CDR3 nucleotide sequence: TGCGCCAGCAGCTTGGTTCGGGATAACACTGAAGCTTTCTTT. Protein: CASSLVRDNTEAFF. V is TRBV5-1 and J is TRBJ1-1; no definite D call. CDR1 SGHRS and CDR2 YFSETQ come from the germline V gene. This CDR3 is 14 amino acids long. Deletions cut 0 bases from V and 2 bases from J, with 8 bases between. Looking up the rest from reference TRBV5-1 and TRBJ1-1 gives the full variable domain: KAGVTQTPRYLIKTRGQQVTLSCSPISGHRSVSWYQQTPGQGLQFLFEYFSETQRNKGNFPGRFSGRQFSNSRSEMNVSTLELGDSALYLCASSLVRDNTEAFFGQGTRLTVV.

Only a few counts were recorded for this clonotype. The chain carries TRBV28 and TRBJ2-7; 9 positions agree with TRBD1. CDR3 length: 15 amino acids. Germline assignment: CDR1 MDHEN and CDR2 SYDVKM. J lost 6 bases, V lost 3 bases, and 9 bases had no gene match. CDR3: CASSLFTGTGREQYF. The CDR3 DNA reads TGTGCCAGCAGTTTGTTCACCGGGACAGGGCGCGAGCAGTACTTC.

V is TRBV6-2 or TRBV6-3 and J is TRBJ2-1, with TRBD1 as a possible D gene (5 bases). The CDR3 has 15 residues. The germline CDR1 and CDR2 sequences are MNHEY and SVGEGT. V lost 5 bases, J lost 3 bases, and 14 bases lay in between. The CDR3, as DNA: TGTGCCAGCAGTCCGGCAGGGCAACACTACAATGAGCAGTTCTTC. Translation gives CASSPAGQHYNEQFF.

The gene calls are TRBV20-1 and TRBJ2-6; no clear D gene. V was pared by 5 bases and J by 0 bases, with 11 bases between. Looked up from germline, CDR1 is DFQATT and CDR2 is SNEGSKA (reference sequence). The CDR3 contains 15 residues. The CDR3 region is CSAEKEYSGANVLTF. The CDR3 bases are TGCAGTGCTGAAAAGGAGTACTCTGGGGCCAACGTCCTGACTTTC.

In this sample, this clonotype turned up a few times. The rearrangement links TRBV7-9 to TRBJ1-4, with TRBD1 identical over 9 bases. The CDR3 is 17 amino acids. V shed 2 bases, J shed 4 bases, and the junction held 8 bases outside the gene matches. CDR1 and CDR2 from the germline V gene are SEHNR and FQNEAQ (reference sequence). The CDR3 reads CASSLRKQGAINEKLFF. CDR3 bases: TGTGCCAGCAGCTTAAGGAAACAGGGGGCTATTAATGAAAAACTGTTTTTT.

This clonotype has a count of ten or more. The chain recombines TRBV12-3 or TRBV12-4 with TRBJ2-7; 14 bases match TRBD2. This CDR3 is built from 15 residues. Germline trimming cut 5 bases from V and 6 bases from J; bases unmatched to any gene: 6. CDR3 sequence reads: CASSPGLAGVGEQYF. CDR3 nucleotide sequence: TGTGCCAGCAGTCCGGGACTAGCGGGAGTAGGCGAGCAGTACTTC.

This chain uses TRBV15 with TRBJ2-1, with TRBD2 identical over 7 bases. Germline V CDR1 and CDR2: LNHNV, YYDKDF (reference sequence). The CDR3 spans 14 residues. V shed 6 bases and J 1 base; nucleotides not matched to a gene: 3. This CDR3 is CATRGGGSYNEQFF. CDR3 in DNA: TGTGCCACCAGGGGGGGGGGTTCCTACAATGAGCAGTTCTTC.

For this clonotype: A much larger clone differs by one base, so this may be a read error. As DNA, the CDR3 is TGTGCCAGCAGCTCGGGAGAGAACTATGGCTACACCTTC. Encoded protein: CASSSGENYGYTF. The gene calls are TRBV7-9 and TRBJ1-2, with no clear D. The germline V and J ends were trimmed by 4 bases and 2 bases, with 8 bases remaining between them. Germline CDR1 reads SEHNR; CDR2 reads FQNEAQ (reference sequence). The CDR3 runs to 13 residues.

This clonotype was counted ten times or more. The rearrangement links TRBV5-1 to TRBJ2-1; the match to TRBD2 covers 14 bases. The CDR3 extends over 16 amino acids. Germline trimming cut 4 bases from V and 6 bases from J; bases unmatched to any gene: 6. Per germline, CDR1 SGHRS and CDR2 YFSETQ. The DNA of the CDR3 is TGCGCCAGCAGCGTGAGGACTAGCGGGGGGCCCAATGAGCAGTTCTTC. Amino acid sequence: CASSVRTSGGPNEQFF.

CDR3 DNA sequence: TGTGCCAGCAGTCGGACAGAAGCCGAGGGGACCCAGTACTTC. Translated, it gives CASSRTEAEGTQYF. The chain has TRBV12-3 or TRBV12-4 and TRBJ2-5; D is possibly TRBD1 (6 bases). Trimming pared 5 bases from V and 7 bases from J, leaving 17 bases between. This CDR3 region has 14 residues.

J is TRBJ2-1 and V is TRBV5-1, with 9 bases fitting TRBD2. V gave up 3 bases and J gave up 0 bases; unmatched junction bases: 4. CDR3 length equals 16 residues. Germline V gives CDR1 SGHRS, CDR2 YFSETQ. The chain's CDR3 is CASSSGLARSYNEQFF. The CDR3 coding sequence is TGCGCCAGCAGCTCCGGACTAGCGCGCTCCTACAATGAGCAGTTCTTC.

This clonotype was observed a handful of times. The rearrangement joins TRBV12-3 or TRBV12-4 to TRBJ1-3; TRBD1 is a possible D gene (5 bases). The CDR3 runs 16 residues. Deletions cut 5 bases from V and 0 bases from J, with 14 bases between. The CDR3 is CASSPSGLHSGNTIYF. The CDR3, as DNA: TGTGCCAGCAGTCCATCGGGACTCCACTCTGGAAACACCATATATTTT.

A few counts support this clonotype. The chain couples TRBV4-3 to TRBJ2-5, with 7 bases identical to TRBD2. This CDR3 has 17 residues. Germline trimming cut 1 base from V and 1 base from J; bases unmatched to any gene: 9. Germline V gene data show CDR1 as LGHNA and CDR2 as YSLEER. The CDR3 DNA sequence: TGCGCCAGCAGCCAAGGGGACCGAGCGGGAACCCAAGAGACCCAGTACTTC. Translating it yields CASSQGDRAGTQETQYF.

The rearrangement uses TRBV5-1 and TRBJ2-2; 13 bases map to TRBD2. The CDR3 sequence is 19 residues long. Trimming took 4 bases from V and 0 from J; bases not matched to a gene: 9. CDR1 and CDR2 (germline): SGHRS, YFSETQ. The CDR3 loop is CASSQGWTSGGPNTGELFF. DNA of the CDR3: TGCGCCAGCAGCCAAGGGTGGACTAGCGGGGGTCCGAACACCGGGGAGCTGTTTTTT.

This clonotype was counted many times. The CDR3 DNA reads TGTGCCAGCAGCCGACAGGGGGATCAGCCCCAGCATTTT. Amino acids: CASSRQGDQPQHF. The V gene is TRBV7-2, the J gene TRBJ1-5; 9 positions agree with TRBD1. The CDR3 is made up of 13 amino acids. Germline V CDR1 and CDR2: SGHTA, FQGNSA. With 5 bases clipped from V and 5 bases from J, the junction kept 1 base outside the gene matches.

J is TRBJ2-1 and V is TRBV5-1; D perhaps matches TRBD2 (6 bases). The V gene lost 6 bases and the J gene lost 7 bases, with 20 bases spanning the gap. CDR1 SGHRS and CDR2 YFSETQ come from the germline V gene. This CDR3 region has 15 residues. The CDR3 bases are TGCGCCAGCAACCCGTCCCCACCAGGAGGGAATGAGCAGTTCTTC. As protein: CASNPSPPGGNEQFF.

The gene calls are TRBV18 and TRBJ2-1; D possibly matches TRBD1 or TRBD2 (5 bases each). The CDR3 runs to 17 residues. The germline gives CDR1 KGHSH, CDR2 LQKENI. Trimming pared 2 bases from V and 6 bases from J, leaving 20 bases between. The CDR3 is CASSPFGHMGEFNEQFF. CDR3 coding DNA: TGTGCCAGCTCACCATTTGGTCACATGGGGGAGTTCAATGAGCAGTTCTTC.

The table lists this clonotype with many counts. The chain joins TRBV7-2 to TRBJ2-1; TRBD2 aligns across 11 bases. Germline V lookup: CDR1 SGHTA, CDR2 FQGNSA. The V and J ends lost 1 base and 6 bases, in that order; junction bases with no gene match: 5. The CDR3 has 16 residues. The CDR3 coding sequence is TGTGCCAGCAGCTTAGGAATAGCGGGGGGGCGCAATGAGCAGTTCTTC. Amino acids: CASSLGIAGGRNEQFF.

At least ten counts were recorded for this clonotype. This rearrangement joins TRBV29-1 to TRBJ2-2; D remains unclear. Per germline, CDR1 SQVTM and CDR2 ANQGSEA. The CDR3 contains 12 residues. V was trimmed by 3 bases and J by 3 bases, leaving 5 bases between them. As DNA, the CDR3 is TGCAGCGTTGAGGCGGACACCGGGGAGCTGTTTTTT. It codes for CSVEADTGELFF.

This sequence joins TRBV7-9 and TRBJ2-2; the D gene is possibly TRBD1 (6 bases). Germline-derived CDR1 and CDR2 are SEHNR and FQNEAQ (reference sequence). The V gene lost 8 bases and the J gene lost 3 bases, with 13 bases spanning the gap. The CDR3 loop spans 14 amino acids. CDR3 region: CASQGLGYTGELFF. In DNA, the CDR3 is TGTGCCAGCCAGGGGCTTGGGTACACCGGGGAGCTGTTTTTT.

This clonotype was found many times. The chain's CDR3 is CASSLMAYEQYF. CDR3 sequence (DNA): TGTGCCAGCAGCTTAATGGCCTACGAGCAGTACTTC. The V and J genes are TRBV7-9 and TRBJ2-7, with D uncertain. Trimming took off 2 bases at V and 2 bases at J, with 4 bases between the two ends. Germline CDR1 is SEHNR and CDR2 is FQNEAQ (reference sequence). This CDR3 comprises 12 residues.

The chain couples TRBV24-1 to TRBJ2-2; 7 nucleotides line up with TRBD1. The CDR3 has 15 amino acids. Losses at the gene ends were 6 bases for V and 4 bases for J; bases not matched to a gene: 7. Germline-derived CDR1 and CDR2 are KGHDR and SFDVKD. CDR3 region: CATSTRDSVTGELFF. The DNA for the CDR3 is TGTGCCACCAGTACCCGGGACAGTGTCACCGGGGAGCTGTTTTTT.